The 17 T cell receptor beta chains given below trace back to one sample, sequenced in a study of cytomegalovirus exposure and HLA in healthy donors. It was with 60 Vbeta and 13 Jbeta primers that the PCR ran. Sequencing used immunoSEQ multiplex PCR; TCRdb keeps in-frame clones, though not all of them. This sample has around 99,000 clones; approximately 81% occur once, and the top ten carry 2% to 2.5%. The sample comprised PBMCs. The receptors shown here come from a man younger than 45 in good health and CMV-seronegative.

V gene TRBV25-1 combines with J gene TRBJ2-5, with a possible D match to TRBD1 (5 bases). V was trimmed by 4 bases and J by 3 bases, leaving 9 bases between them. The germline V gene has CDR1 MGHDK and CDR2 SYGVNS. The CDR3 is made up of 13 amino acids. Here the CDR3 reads CASSARAKETQYF. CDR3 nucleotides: TGTGCCAGCAGTGCCAGGGCAAAAGAGACCCAGTACTTC.

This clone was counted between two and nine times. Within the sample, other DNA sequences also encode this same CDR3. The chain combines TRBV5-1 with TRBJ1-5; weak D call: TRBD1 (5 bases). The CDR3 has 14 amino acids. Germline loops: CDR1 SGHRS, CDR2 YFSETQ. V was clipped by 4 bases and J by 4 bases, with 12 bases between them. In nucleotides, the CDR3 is TGCGCCAGCAGCCCCCGGGGGGGAAATCAGCCCCAGCATTTT. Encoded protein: CASSPRGGNQPQHF.

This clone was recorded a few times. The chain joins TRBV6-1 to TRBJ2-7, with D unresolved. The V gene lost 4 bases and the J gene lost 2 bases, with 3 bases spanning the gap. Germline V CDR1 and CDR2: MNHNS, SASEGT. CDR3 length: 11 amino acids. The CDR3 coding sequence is TGTGCCAGCAGTGGCGCCTACGAGCAGTACTTC. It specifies CASSGAYEQYF.

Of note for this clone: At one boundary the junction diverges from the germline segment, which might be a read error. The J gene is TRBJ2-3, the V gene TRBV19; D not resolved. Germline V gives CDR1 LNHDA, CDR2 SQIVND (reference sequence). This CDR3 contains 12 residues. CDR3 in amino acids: CASSIGTDTQYF. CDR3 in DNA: TGTGCCAGTAGTATTGGCACCGATACGCAGTATTTT.

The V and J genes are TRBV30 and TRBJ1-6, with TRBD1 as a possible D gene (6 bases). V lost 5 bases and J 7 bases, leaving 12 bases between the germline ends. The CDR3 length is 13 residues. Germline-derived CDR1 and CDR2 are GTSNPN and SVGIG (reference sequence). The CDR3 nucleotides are TGTGCCTGGGGAGGACAGTCAAATTCACCCCTCCACTTT. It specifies CAWGGQSNSPLHF.

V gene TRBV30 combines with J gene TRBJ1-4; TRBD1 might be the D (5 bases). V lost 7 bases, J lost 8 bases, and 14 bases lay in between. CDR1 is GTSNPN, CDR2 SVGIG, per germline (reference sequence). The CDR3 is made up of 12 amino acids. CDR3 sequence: CASLRGGEKLFF. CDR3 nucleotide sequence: TGTGCCTCCCTCCGGGGGGGAGAAAAACTGTTTTTT.

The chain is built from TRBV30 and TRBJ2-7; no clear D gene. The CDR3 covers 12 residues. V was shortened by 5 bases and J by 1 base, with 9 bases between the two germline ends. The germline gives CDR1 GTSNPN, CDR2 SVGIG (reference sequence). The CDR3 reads CAWGEPSYEQYF. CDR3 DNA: TGTGCCTGGGGTGAGCCGTCCTACGAGCAGTACTTC.

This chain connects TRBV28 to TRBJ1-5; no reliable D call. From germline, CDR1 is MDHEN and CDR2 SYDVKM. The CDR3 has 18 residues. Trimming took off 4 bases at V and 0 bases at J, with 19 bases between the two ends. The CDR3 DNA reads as TGTGCCAGCAGTTCATCCCTCATTGGGCGATATAGCAATCAGCCCCAGCATTTT. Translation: CASSSSLIGRYSNQPQHF.

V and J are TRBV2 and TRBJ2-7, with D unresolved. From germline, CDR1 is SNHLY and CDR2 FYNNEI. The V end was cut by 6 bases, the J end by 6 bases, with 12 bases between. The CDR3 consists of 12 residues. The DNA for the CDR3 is TGTGCCAGCAGCCCCTCTAAAACCGAGCAGTACTTC. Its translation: CASSPSKTEQYF.

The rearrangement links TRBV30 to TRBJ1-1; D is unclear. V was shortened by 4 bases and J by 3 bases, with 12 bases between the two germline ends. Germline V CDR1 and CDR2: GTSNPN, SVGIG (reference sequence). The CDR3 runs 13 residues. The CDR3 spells CAWTWEEYTEAFF. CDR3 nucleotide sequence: TGTGCCTGGACTTGGGAGGAGTACACTGAAGCTTTCTTT. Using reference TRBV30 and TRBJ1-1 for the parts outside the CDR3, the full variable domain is SQTIHQWPATLVQPVGSPLSLECTVEGTSNPNLYWYRQAAGRGLQLLFYSVGIGQISSEVPQNLSASRPQDRQFILSSKKLLLSDSGFYLCAWTWEEYTEAFFGQGTRLTVV.

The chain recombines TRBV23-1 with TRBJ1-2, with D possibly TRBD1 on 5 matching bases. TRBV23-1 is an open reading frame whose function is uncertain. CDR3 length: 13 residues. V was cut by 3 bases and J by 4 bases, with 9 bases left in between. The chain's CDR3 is CASSQTDPYGYTF. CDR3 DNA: TGCGCCAGCAGTCAGACAGATCCCTATGGCTACACCTTC.

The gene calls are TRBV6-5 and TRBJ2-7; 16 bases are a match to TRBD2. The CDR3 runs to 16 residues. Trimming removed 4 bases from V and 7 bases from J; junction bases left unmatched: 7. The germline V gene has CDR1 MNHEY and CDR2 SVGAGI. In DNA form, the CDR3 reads TGTGCCAGCAGTTCCGGGACTAGCGGGAGGGCCTGGGAGCAGTACTTC. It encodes CASSSGTSGRAWEQYF.

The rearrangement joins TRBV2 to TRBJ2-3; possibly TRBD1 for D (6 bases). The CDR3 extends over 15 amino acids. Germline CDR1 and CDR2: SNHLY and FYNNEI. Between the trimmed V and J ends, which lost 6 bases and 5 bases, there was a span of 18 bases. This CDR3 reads CASRQGLANVDTQYF. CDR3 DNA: TGTGCCAGCAGGCAGGGGCTAGCCAACGTAGATACGCAGTATTTT.

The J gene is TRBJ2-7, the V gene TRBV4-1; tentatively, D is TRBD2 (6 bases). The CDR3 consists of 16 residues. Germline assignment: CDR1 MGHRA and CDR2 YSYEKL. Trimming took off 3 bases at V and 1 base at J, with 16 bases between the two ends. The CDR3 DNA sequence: TGCGCCAGCAGCCACCCTTTGGGGGACTTTTCCTACGAGCAGTACTTC. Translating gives CASSHPLGDFSYEQYF.

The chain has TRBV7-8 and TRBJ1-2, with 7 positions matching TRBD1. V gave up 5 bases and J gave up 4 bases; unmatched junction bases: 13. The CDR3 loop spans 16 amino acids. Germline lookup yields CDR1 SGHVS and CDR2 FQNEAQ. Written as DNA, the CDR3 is TGTGCCAGCAGCACGGAATTAGACAGGGCGTCCTATGGCTACACCTTC. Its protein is CASSTELDRASYGYTF. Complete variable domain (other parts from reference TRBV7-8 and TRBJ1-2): GAGVSQSPRYKVAKRGQDVALRCDPISGHVSLFWYQQALGQGPEFLTYFQNEAQLDKSGLPSDRFFAERPEGSVSTLKIQRTQQEDSAVYLCASSTELDRASYGYTFGSGTRLTVV.

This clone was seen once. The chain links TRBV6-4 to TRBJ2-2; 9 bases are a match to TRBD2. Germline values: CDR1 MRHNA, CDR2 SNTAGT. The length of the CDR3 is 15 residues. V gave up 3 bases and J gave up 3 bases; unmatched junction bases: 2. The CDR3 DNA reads TGTGCCAGCAGTGATTTAGCGGGAGACACCGGGGAGCTGTTTTTT. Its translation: CASSDLAGDTGELFF.

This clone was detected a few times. CDR3 DNA: TGTGCCAGCAGCTTGGGAGGGCCCATGAACACTGAAGCTTTCTTT. Translating gives CASSLGGPMNTEAFF. The chain couples TRBV7-2 to TRBJ1-1, with D unclear. This CDR3 contains 15 residues. The V gene's germline CDR1 is SGHTA and CDR2 FQGNSA. Between the trimmed V and J ends, which lost 3 bases and 0 bases, there was a span of 11 bases.